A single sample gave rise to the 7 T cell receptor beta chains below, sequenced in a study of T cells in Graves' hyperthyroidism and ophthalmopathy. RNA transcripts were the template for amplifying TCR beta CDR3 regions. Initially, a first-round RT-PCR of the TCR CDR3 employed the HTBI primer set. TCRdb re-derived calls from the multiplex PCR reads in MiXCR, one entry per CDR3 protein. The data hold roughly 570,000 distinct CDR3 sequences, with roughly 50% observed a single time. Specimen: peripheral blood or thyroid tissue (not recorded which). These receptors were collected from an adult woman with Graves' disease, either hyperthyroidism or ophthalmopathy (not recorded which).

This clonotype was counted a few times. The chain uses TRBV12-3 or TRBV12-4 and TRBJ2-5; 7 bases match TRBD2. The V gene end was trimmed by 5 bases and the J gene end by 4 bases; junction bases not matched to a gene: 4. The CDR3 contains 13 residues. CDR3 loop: CASSGGGIETQYF. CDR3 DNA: TGTGCCAGCAGTGGGGGAGGGATAGAGACCCAGTACTTC.

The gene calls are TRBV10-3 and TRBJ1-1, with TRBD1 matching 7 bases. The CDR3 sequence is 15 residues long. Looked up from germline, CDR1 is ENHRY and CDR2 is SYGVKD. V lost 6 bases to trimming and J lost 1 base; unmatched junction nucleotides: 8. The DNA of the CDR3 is TGTGCCATCAGACCCCGGGACAGACAGAACACTGAAGCTTTCTTT. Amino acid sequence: CAIRPRDRQNTEAFF.

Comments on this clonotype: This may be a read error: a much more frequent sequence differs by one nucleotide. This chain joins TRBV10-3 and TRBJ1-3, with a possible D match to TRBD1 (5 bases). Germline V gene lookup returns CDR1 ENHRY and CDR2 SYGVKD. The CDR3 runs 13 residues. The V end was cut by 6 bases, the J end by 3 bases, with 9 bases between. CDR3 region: CAISDSIGNTIYF. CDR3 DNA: TGTGCCATCAGCGACAGCATTGGAAACACCATATATTTT.

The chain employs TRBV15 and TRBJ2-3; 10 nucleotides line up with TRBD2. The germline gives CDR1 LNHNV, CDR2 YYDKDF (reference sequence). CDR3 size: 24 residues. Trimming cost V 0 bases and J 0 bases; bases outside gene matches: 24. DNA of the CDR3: TGTGCCACCAGCAGAGATCTTTCGTCCTGGACTAGCGGAGGGGCGGCATCTAGCACAGATACGCAGTATTTT. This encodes CATSRDLSSWTSGGAASSTDTQYF.

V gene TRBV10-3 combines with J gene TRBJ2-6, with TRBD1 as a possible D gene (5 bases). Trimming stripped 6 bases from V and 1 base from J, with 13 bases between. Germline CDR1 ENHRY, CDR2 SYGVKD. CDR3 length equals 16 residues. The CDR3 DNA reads TGTGCCATCAGGGACCAAGCAGGGTCTGGGGCCAACGTCCTGACTTTC. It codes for CAIRDQAGSGANVLTF.

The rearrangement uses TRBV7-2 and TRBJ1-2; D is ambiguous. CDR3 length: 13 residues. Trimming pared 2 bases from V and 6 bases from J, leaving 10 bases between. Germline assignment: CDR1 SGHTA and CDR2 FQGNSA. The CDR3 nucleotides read TGTGCCAGCAGCTTAATGGCCTCAGATGGCTACACCTTC. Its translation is CASSLMASDGYTF. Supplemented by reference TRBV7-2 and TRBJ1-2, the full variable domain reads GAGVSQSPSNKVTEKGKDVELRCDPISGHTALYWYRQSLGQGLEFLIYFQGNSAPDKSGLPSDRFSAERTGGSVSTLTIQRTQQEDSAVYLCASSLMASDGYTFGSGTRLTVV.

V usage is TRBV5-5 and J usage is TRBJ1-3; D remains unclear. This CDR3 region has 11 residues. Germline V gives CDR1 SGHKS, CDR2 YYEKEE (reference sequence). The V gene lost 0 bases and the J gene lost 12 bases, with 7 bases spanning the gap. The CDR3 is CASSLGTSIYF. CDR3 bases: TGTGCCAGCAGCTTGGGAACCAGCATATATTTT.